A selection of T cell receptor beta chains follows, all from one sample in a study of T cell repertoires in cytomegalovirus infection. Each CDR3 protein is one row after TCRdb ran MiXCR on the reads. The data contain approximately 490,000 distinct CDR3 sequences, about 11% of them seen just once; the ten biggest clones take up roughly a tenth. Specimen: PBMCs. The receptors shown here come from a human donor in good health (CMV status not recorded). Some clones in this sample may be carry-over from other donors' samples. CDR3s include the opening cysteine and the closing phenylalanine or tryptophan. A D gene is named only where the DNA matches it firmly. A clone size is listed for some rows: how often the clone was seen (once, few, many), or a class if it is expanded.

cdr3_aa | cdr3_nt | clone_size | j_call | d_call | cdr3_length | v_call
CASSLWGDNEQFF | TGTGCCAGCAGCCTATGGGGGGACAATGAGCAGTTCTTC | many | TRBJ2-1 | - | 13 | TRBV27
CASSQLFGNLNGYTF | TGTGCCAGCAGCCAGCTCTTCGGGAATCTCAATGGCTACACCTTC | many | TRBJ1-2 | - | 15 | TRBV5-6
CSARGTGGYFYEQYF | TGCAGTGCTAGAGGGACAGGGGGCTATTTCTACGAGCAGTACTTC | many | TRBJ2-7 | TRBD1 | 15 | TRBV20-1
CSAYRFSNEKLFF | TGCAGTGCTTACAGGTTTTCTAATGAAAAACTGTTTTTT | many | TRBJ1-4 | - | 13 | TRBV20-1
CSVESGNTEAFF | TGCAGCGTTGAGTCGGGCAACACTGAAGCTTTCTTT | - | TRBJ1-1 | - | 12 | TRBV29-1
CASSLKASGGLFEQFF | TGTGCCAGCAGCTTAAAGGCCAGCGGGGGTCTCTTTGAGCAGTTCTTC | many | TRBJ2-1 | TRBD2 | 16 | TRBV7-3
CASSFTRQGIQYF | TGTGCCAGCAGCTTCACTCGACAGGGCATTCAGTACTTC | many | TRBJ2-4 | TRBD1 | 13 | TRBV7-8
CASSFLLQGDTEAFF | TGTGCCAGCAGTTTCCTCCTTCAGGGGGACACTGAAGCTTTCTTT | - | TRBJ1-1 | TRBD1 | 15 | TRBV12-3/TRBV12-4
CASSPRTEMNTEAFF | TGTGCCAGCTCACCCAGGACAGAGATGAACACTGAAGCTTTCTTT | many | TRBJ1-1 | - | 15 | TRBV18
CASTWSLAGNTIYF | TGTGCCAGCACCTGGTCTCTGGCAGGAAACACCATATATTTT | - | TRBJ1-3 | - | 14 | TRBV11-2
CSVETSGPPDTQYF | TGCAGTGTCGAGACTAGCGGGCCCCCAGATACGCAGTATTTT | - | TRBJ2-3 | TRBD2 | 14 | TRBV20-1
CASSPTGRNNEQFF | TGTGCCAGCAGCCCCACAGGTCGTAACAATGAGCAGTTCTTC | few | TRBJ2-1 | - | 14 | TRBV6-2/TRBV6-3
CASSPSGTAGQPQHF | TGTGCCAGCAGCCCTTCTGGGACAGCCGGTCAGCCCCAGCATTTT | few | TRBJ1-5 | TRBD1 | 15 | TRBV7-3
CASSLGQGTDEQYF | TGCGCCAGCAGCCTGGGACAGGGGACGGACGAGCAGTACTTC | few | TRBJ2-7 | TRBD1 | 14 | TRBV5-1
CASSLDQGNWPQHF | TGTGCCAGCAGCTTAGACCAGGGCAATTGGCCCCAGCATTTT | many | TRBJ1-5 | - | 14 | TRBV7-9
CASTDPTAGNTIYF | TGTGCCAGCACCGACCCCACAGCTGGAAACACCATATATTTT | few | TRBJ1-3 | - | 14 | TRBV11-2
CASSRGLAHSYNEQFF | TGTGCCAGCAGCCGGGGACTAGCGCACTCCTACAATGAGCAGTTCTTC | many | TRBJ2-1 | TRBD2 | 16 | TRBV4-2
CASSRESGEQFF | TGTGCCAGCAGTCGGGAGTCTGGAGAGCAGTTCTTC | few | TRBJ2-1 | - | 12 | TRBV2
CASTDGLNQPQHF | TGTGCCAGCACAGACGGCCTCAATCAGCCCCAGCATTTT | many | TRBJ1-5 | - | 13 | TRBV7-9
CASSLAGGERTQYF | TGTGCCAGCAGTTTGGCGGGGGGCGAGAGGACCCAGTACTTC | - | TRBJ2-5 | TRBD2 | 14 | TRBV6-2/TRBV6-3
CASSQERAGVLTDTQYF | TGCGCCAGCAGCCAAGAGCGAGCGGGAGTCCTCACAGATACGCAGTATTTT | few | TRBJ2-3 | TRBD2 | 17 | TRBV4-1
CASSYKKRAPGQDTQYF | TGTGCCAGCAGTTACAAAAAAAGGGCCCCGGGCCAAGATACGCAGTATTTT | few | TRBJ2-3 | - | 17 | TRBV6-5
CASSVSSAGGETQYF | TGTGCCAGCAGCGTCTCTAGCGCCGGAGGGGAGACCCAGTACTTC | many | TRBJ2-5 | - | 15 | TRBV7-2
CASRDRDSNTGELFF | TGTGCCAGCAGAGACCGGGACTCTAACACCGGGGAGCTGTTTTTT | - | TRBJ2-2 | - | 15 | TRBV2
CASSSGGGNTIYF | TGCGCCAGCAGCTCGGGGGGCGGAAACACCATATATTTT | - | TRBJ1-3 | - | 13 | TRBV5-1
CASSVASGEETQYF | TGTGCCAGCAGCGTGGCTAGCGGGGAAGAGACCCAGTACTTC | many | TRBJ2-5 | TRBD2 | 14 | TRBV7-8
CASSDLVDQPQHF | TGTGCCAGCAGTGACCTCGTCGATCAGCCCCAGCATTTT | many | TRBJ1-5 | - | 13 | TRBV6-1
CASRHAFRETQYF | TGTGCCAGCCGGCACGCCTTCCGGGAGACCCAGTACTTC | - | TRBJ2-5 | - | 13 | TRBV19
CSAWKGRANTEAFF | TGCAGTGCTTGGAAAGGACGGGCAAACACTGAAGCTTTCTTT | - | TRBJ1-1 | - | 14 | TRBV20-1
CASSLSSGSKYEQYF | TGTGCCAGCTCACTTTCTAGCGGGAGTAAGTACGAGCAGTACTTC | - | TRBJ2-7 | TRBD2 | 15 | TRBV18
CASSQGLVGTEAFF | TGTGCCAGCAGCCAAGGGTTAGTTGGGACTGAAGCTTTCTTT | few | TRBJ1-1 | - | 14 | TRBV14
CATSRGLQAYNEQFF | TGTGCCACCAGCAGAGGGTTGCAGGCCTACAATGAGCAGTTCTTC | few | TRBJ2-1 | - | 15 | TRBV15
CSIQGVWATGGETDTQYF | TGCAGCATTCAGGGGGTTTGGGCGACAGGAGGGGAGACAGATACGCAGTATTTT | few | TRBJ2-3 | - | 18 | TRBV29-1
CATSRDRGLGEKLFF | TGTGCCACCTCAAGAGACAGGGGGCTTGGCGAAAAACTGTTTTTT | many | TRBJ1-4 | TRBD1 | 15 | TRBV15
CASSLGRPNTGELFF | TGTGCCAGCAGTTTAGGCCGGCCGAACACCGGGGAGCTGTTTTTT | - | TRBJ2-2 | - | 15 | TRBV12-3/TRBV12-4
CASGIGPSSYEQYF | TGTGCCAGCGGCATTGGGCCGAGCTCCTACGAGCAGTACTTC | once | TRBJ2-7 | - | 14 | TRBV6-1
CASSLQLLVNTEAFF | TGTGCCAGCAGCCTACAGCTTTTGGTGAACACTGAAGCTTTCTTT | few | TRBJ1-1 | - | 15 | TRBV5-5
CASRPGRQREDTQYF | TGTGCCAGCAGGCCCGGGAGACAAAGGGAAGATACGCAGTATTTT | few | TRBJ2-3 | - | 15 | TRBV6-1
CATSRGAPSYNEQFF | TGTGCCACCTCTCGAGGGGCCCCCTCCTACAATGAGCAGTTCTTC | many | TRBJ2-1 | - | 15 | TRBV27
CASSTRDGNTEAFF | TGTGCCAGCAGCACCAGGGACGGGAACACTGAAGCTTTCTTT | many | TRBJ1-1 | - | 14 | TRBV3-1
CASAGLDNEQFF | TGTGCCAGTGCCGGACTAGACAATGAGCAGTTCTTC | - | TRBJ2-1 | TRBD2 | 12 | TRBV19
CSVDGPSGGYEQYF | TGCAGCGTTGATGGGCCTAGCGGGGGCTACGAGCAGTACTTC | many | TRBJ2-7 | TRBD2 | 14 | TRBV29-1
CASSLVAEGGREQYF | TGTGCCAGCAGCTTAGTAGCGGAGGGAGGCAGAGAGCAGTACTTC | few | TRBJ2-7 | - | 15 | TRBV13
CASSRLRQETQYF | TGCGCCAGCAGCCGCCTCCGCCAAGAGACCCAGTACTTC | few | TRBJ2-5 | - | 13 | TRBV5-1
CASRVGEIGVGYTF | TGTGCCAGCAGAGTGGGAGAAATCGGGGTTGGCTACACCTTC | many | TRBJ1-2 | - | 14 | TRBV28
CASRRGVLANEKLFF | TGTGCCAGCAGGAGGGGAGTGTTGGCTAATGAAAAACTGTTTTTT | few | TRBJ1-4 | - | 15 | TRBV11-2
CASSALLPNTGELFF | TGTGCCAGCAGTGCGTTGCTCCCGAACACCGGGGAGCTGTTTTTT | - | TRBJ2-2 | - | 15 | TRBV2
CASTQGQGAGNSPLHF | TGTGCCAGCACCCAGGGACAGGGGGCAGGGAATTCACCCCTCCACTTT | - | TRBJ1-6 | TRBD1 | 16 | TRBV11-2
CAWGMNSGNTIYF | TGTGCCTGGGGCATGAACTCTGGAAACACCATATATTTT | once | TRBJ1-3 | - | 13 | TRBV30
CSVLAGTSYEQYF | TGCAGCGTCCTAGCGGGAACTTCCTACGAGCAGTACTTC | - | TRBJ2-7 | TRBD2 | 13 | TRBV29-1
CASSSTSGATDTQYF | TGCGCCAGCAGTTCGACTAGCGGGGCTACAGATACGCAGTATTTT | many | TRBJ2-3 | TRBD2 | 15 | TRBV5-1
CASSLRTVRVEAFF | TGTGCCAGCAGTTTAAGGACAGTCAGGGTTGAAGCTTTCTTT | many | TRBJ1-1 | - | 14 | TRBV12-3/TRBV12-4
CAISDGGGGSYEQYF | TGTGCCATCAGTGACGGCGGGGGTGGCTCCTACGAGCAGTACTTC | - | TRBJ2-7 | TRBD2 | 15 | TRBV10-3
CASTPSTEAFF | TGTGCCAGCACCCCCTCCACTGAAGCTTTCTTT | many | TRBJ1-1 | - | 11 | TRBV12-3/TRBV12-4
CASSSRLAVDQLRNNEQFF | TGTGCCAGCAGCTCTCGACTAGCGGTCGACCAACTACGAAACAATGAGCAGTTCTTC | many | TRBJ2-1 | TRBD2 | 19 | TRBV7-9
CASSPRGGEGEKLFF | TGTGCCAGCTCACCACGAGGAGGGGAAGGGGAAAAACTGTTTTTT | few | TRBJ1-4 | - | 15 | TRBV18
CASMQDSNQPQHF | TGCGCCAGCATGCAGGATAGCAATCAGCCCCAGCATTTT | many | TRBJ1-5 | - | 13 | TRBV23-1
CASKSPSDYGYTF | TGTGCCAGCAAGTCTCCCTCAGACTATGGCTACACCTTC | few | TRBJ1-2 | - | 13 | TRBV2
CASRYTGGSNQPQHF | TGTGCCAGCAGGTATACCGGGGGGAGCAATCAGCCCCAGCATTTT | many | TRBJ1-5 | - | 15 | TRBV28